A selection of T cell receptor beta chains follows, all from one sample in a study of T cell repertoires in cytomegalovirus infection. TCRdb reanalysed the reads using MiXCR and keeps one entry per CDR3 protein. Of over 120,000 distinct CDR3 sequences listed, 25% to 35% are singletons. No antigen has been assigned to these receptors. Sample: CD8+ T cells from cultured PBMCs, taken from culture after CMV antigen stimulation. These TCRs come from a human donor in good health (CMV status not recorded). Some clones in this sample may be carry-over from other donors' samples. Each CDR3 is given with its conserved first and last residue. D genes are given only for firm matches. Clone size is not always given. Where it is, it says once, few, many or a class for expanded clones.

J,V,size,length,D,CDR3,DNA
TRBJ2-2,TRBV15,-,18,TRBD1,CATSSLPPGTGSTGELFF,TGTGCCACCAGCTCCTTACCCCCCGGGACAGGGAGCACCGGGGAGCTGTTTTTT
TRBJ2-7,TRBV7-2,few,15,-,CASSFWAGLSYEQYF,TGTGCCAGCAGCTTTTGGGCGGGACTTTCCTACGAGCAGTACTTC
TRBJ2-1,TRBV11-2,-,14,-,CASRPYGPYNEQFF,TGTGCCAGCCGCCCCTATGGGCCATACAATGAGCAGTTCTTC
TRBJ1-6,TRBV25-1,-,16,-,CASSEYGRDGNSPLHF,TGTGCCAGCAGTGAATACGGTAGGGACGGAAATTCACCCCTCCACTTT
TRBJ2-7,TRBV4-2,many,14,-,CASSQERGSYEQYF,TGTGCCAGCAGCCAAGAGAGGGGCTCCTACGAGCAGTACTTC
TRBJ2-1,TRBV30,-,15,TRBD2,CAWDPLAGGYNEQFF,TGTGCCTGGGACCCCTTAGCGGGGGGATACAATGAGCAGTTCTTC
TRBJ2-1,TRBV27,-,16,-,CASSSYAGAAGNEQFF,TGTGCCAGCAGTTCCTACGCGGGGGCCGCCGGCAATGAGCAGTTCTTC
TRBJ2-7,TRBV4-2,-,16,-,CASSQQNGGPSYEQYF,TGTGCCAGCAGCCAACAGAACGGGGGGCCCTCCTACGAGCAGTACTTC
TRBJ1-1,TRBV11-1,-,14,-,CASSLDRDGTEAFF,TGTGCCAGCAGCTTAGACCGGGACGGCACTGAAGCTTTCTTT
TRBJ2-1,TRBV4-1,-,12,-,CASSRLDTEQFF,TGCGCCAGCAGCCGCCTCGATACGGAGCAGTTCTTC
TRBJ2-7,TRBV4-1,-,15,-,CASSSSTAGTLEQYF,TGCGCCAGCAGCTCCTCCACGGCAGGGACCCTCGAGCAGTACTTC
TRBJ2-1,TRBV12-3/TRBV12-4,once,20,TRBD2,CASSSLATSGGPENHNEQFF,TGTGCCAGCAGTTCCCTGGCGACTAGCGGGGGACCCGAAAATCACAATGAGCAGTTCTTC
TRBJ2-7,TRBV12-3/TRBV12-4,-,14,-,CASSHRLSSYEQYF,TGTGCCAGCAGTCACAGGTTGAGCTCCTACGAGCAGTACTTC
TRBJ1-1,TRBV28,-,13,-,CAHKALRNTEAFF,TGTGCCCACAAAGCCCTCAGGAACACTGAAGCTTTCTTT
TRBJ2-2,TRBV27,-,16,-,CASSIVTTSNTGELFF,TGTGCCAGCAGCATAGTGACAACGTCGAACACCGGGGAGCTGTTTTTT